This T cell receptor beta chain was identified in a study of blood T cell repertoires in COVID-19. Across the study: Researchers got acute and convalescent COVID-19 samples from the United States, Italy and Spain. Nucleic acid was either cDNA or gDNA, and it came from T cells, B-cell-depleted T cells, or PBMCs.

Per the authors' pipeline: Scientists estimated how many nucleated cells there were by amplifying reference gene primers. Repertoires were generated with immunoSEQ multiplex PCR, while TCRdb's copy carries only in-frame clones and drops some. D and trimming come from the DNA, and the V and J calls and clone size come from that table. The sample lists about 69,000 clones, about nine tenths occurring once. From germline, CDR1 is KGHSH and CDR2 LQKENI. Trimming pared 3 bases from V and 3 bases from J, leaving 8 bases between. The CDR3 loop spans 13 amino acids. This clonotype was sampled from a woman under 30 with acute or convalescent COVID-19. The sample was peripheral blood. V gene TRBV18 combines with J gene TRBJ1-1; TRBD1 is a possible D gene (5 bases). CDR3 nucleotide sequence: TGTGCCAGCTCACCCGACAGCTACACTGAAGCTTTCTTT. Translation: CASSPDSYTEAFF.